This T cell receptor (beta chain) was sequenced in a study of control samples from healthy donors and cancer patients. Clones were sequenced by immunoSEQ multiplex PCR, and TCRdb holds only the in-frame ones, with some missing. The sample records 89,000 or so clones, more than 75% being singletons. Germline V gene lookup returns CDR1 SGHNT and CDR2 YYREEE (reference sequence). Trimming left V 4 bases short and J 3 bases short, with 16 bases between. The CDR3 length is 15 residues. The sample was blood. The V gene is TRBV5-4, the J gene TRBJ1-2; unclear D gene. This receptor was taken from a man aged 50-60 years in good health. CDR3 protein: CASSPAAQQDYGYTF. The CDR3 region has the DNA TGTGCCAGCAGCCCGGCGGCCCAGCAAGACTATGGCTACACCTTC.